This TCR beta chain was recorded in a study of shared clonotypes between healthy human individuals. Some clones are missing from TCRdb's copy, which holds only in-frame ones; the method was immunoSEQ multiplex PCR. The sample lists about 2,500,000 clones, just over 90% occurring once. The CDR3 totals 16 residues. CDR1 and CDR2 from the germline V gene are MGHRA and YSYEKL. Trimming removed 4 bases at V and 1 base at J, with 16 bases between. The clonotype was recovered from a man younger than 35 in good health. Sequenced sample: naive CD4+ T cells sorted from blood. The subset here: CD45RA+ positively selected. The V and J genes are TRBV4-1 and TRBJ2-5; D perhaps matches TRBD2 (5 bases). The CDR3 region has the DNA TGCGCCAGCAGCCCCCAGCAGAGCGGCCCCCAAGAGACCCAGTACTTC. Encoded protein: CASSPQQSGPQETQYF.